This T cell receptor (beta chain) was profiled in a study of neurological immune-mediated disorders. To note about this clonotype: Just one base apart from a much larger clone, this may be a read error.

V lost 1 base, J lost 1 base, and 14 bases stayed unmatched. The CDR3 contains 18 residues. The V gene's germline CDR1 is DFQATT and CDR2 SNEGSKA (reference sequence). The time point here: longitudinal time-point 1 (baseline). Serving as healthy controls were blood bank volunteers based in Maryland, USA. TCRdb reprocessed the 5' RACE reads with MiXCR, giving one entry per CDR3 protein. The sample lists around 49,000 distinct CDR3 sequences, 8% to 10% occurring once. This sequence originates from a woman in her thirties or forties in good health. The sample consisted of PBMCs. V usage is TRBV20-1 and J usage is TRBJ2-5; TRBD2 aligns across 8 bases. CDR3 sequence reads: CSARAVVARGAPQETQYF. For the CDR3, the DNA is TGCAGTGCTAGAGCGGTTGTGGCGCGGGGGGCCCCCCAAGAGACCCAGTACTTC.